Sequencing of this T cell receptor beta chain was carried out in a study of identical twins. Notes on the study in general: Among monozygotic twins, out-of-frame TCR alpha sharing exceeded what models predicted. Analyses of zero insertions could, in part, be confounded by invariant MAIT and iNKT cells.

From the 5' RACE reads, TCRdb called clonotypes with MiXCR, one entry per CDR3 protein. The sample has 1.5 million to 2 million distinct CDR3 sequences, roughly a third seen once; the top ten hold 0.27%. The donor group consisted entirely of healthy Caucasians. On this clonotype: As yet, its antigen is unknown.

The V and J ends lost 2 bases and 8 bases respectively, with 6 bases between them. CDR3 length: 11 amino acids. In germline, CDR1 is SEHNR, CDR2 FQNEAQ (reference sequence). This clonotype was obtained from a newborn girl in good health. This chain connects TRBV7-9 to TRBJ1-1; no reliable D call. Sequencing was performed on cord blood. The CDR3 region has the DNA TGTGCCAGCAGCTTACCAGCCGAAGCTTTCTTT. The encoded protein is CASSLPAEAFF.